The clone carrying this T cell receptor beta chain was detected only a few times. Seattle-derived patients entered the study during active infection and were followed longitudinally. Assay: immunoSEQ multiplex PCR; the TCRdb copy retains only in-frame clones and omits some. The data show over 150,000 clones, with about 80% seen just once and roughly an eighth held by the top ten. CDR1 and CDR2 (germline): SGHVS, FQNEAQ. The V and J ends lost 4 bases and 0 bases respectively, with 18 bases between them. CDR3 size: 17 residues. The data are from a study of blood T cell repertoires in COVID-19. In the study overall: Collection of acute and convalescent COVID-19 samples took place in the United States, Italy and Spain.

Sequencing was performed on peripheral blood. V usage is TRBV7-8 and J usage is TRBJ1-1; D is perhaps TRBD1 (6 bases). This sequence originates from a woman aged 55-70 years with COVID-19, enrolled during active disease. As DNA, the CDR3 is TGTGCCAGCAGCTCCGGTACAGGGATACCCATGAACACTGAAGCTTTCTTT. This gives the protein CASSSGTGIPMNTEAFF. The variable domain in full, with the rest retrieved from reference TRBV7-8 and TRBJ1-1, is GAGVSQSPRYKVAKRGQDVALRCDPISGHVSLFWYQQALGQGPEFLTYFQNEAQLDKSGLPSDRFFAERPEGSVSTLKIQRTQQEDSAVYLCASSSGTGIPMNTEAFFGQGTRLTVV.